This is a list of T cell receptor beta chains from one sample in a study of blood T cell repertoires in COVID-19. This table comes from immunoSEQ multiplex PCR, and its TCRdb copy is limited to in-frame clones, with some not included. Found here are around 76,000 clones, more than 65% of them singletons; the top ten hold 25% to 30%. The sequencing input was peripheral blood. The receptors were gathered from a woman aged 80 or over with active or convalescent COVID-19. Both conserved end residues are part of each CDR3. A D gene is named only where the DNA matches it firmly. The size entry is marked missing in some rows and otherwise reads once, few, many or a size class.

>TRBJ1-4|.|.|TRBV5-1|13
TGCGCCAGCAGCTTGGCCGGACAGTCTCAACTGTTTTTT
CASSLAGQSQLFF
>TRBJ1-2|.|TRBD1|TRBV7-2|15
TGTGCCAGCAGCCTCGACAGGGACCTGTTCTATGGCTACACCTTC
CASSLDRDLFYGYTF
>TRBJ2-7|.|TRBD1|TRBV30|14
TGTGCCTGGGGACCTCCGGGACAGGGCGGCGAGCAGTACTTC
CAWGPPGQGGEQYF
>TRBJ1-4|.|TRBD1|TRBV7-2|15
TGTGCCAGCAGCTTATACAGGGGGGGTAATGAAAAACTGTTTTTT
CASSLYRGGNEKLFF
>TRBJ2-7|.|TRBD1|TRBV5-1|17
TGCGCCAGCAGCTTGAATGGACAGGGGTCATACTCCTACGAGCAGTACTTC
CASSLNGQGSYSYEQYF
>TRBJ2-2|.|.|TRBV9|17
TGTGCCAGCAGCCTAACCACAGAGCCCACGAACACCGGGGAGCTGTTTTTT
CASSLTTEPTNTGELFF
>TRBJ2-1|.|.|TRBV28|13
TGTGCCAGCAGTTTGTCTATGAACAATGAGCAGTTCTTC
CASSLSMNNEQFF
>TRBJ1-1|.|.|TRBV30|13
TGTGCCTGGATGTACTATGGGAACACTGAAGCTTTCTTT
CAWMYYGNTEAFF
>TRBJ2-3|.|.|TRBV9|14
TGTGCCAGCAGCGTAGTTGCACACACAGATACGCAGTATTTT
CASSVVAHTDTQYF
>TRBJ2-7|many|.|TRBV21-1|13
TGTGCCAGCAGCAAAGGGCCCAGCTACGAGCAGTACTTC
CASSKGPSYEQYF
>TRBJ2-2|.|.|TRBV27|15
TGTGCCAGCAGGGTGGCAGGGGCGAACACCGGGGAGCTGTTTTTT
CASRVAGANTGELFF
>TRBJ1-2|.|.|TRBV19|14
TGTGCCAGTAATTTAGGGAGGGTTGGTAGCGGCTACACCTTC
CASNLGRVGSGYTF
>TRBJ1-1|.|.|TRBV29-1|14
TGCAGCGTTGCGACAGACTTTATTTTAACTGAAGCTTTCTTT
CSVATDFILTEAFF
>TRBJ1-3|.|.|TRBV18|16
TGTGCCAGCTCACCATTCCAGACAGGAGCGGGAAACACCATATATTTT
CASSPFQTGAGNTIYF
>TRBJ2-3|.|TRBD1|TRBV19|14
TGTGCCAGCAAGCAAGACAGGGCCACAGATACGCAGTATTTT
CASKQDRATDTQYF
>TRBJ2-7|.|TRBD1|TRBV28|15
TGTGCCAGCAGATTCGCGGGACAGGGGACTGGCGAGCAGTACTTC
CASRFAGQGTGEQYF
>TRBJ1-3|once|TRBD1|TRBV28|15
TGTGCCAGCAGTACGACCGGGACAGGTGGAAACACCATATATTTT
CASSTTGTGGNTIYF
>TRBJ2-1|many|.|TRBV7-8|14
TGTGCCAGCAGCCCCCGGGACTTGGACAATGAGCAGTTCTTC
CASSPRDLDNEQFF
>TRBJ1-2|.|TRBD1|TRBV5-5|14
TGTGCCAGCAGCCCCGGAACAGGGGTTGGTGGCTACACCTTC
CASSPGTGVGGYTF
>TRBJ2-3|.|TRBD2|TRBV5-1|15
TGCGCCAGCAGACTCACTAGCGCCATCACAGATACGCAGTATTTT
CASRLTSAITDTQYF
>TRBJ1-6|.|TRBD1|TRBV19|17
TGTGCCAGTAGTATAGATGGGACAGAGATCGGGTATTCACCCCTCCACTTT
CASSIDGTEIGYSPLHF
>TRBJ2-7|.|.|TRBV5-4|13
TGTGCCAGCAGCTTGGACACAGGGTACGAGCAGTACTTC
CASSLDTGYEQYF
>TRBJ1-2|.|TRBD1|TRBV4-3|13
TGCGCCAGCAGCCGGGACAGCTCCTATGGCTACACCTTC
CASSRDSSYGYTF
>TRBJ1-3|.|.|TRBV6-1|16
TGTGCCAGCAGTGATACTTGGGAGGTTAATGGAAACACCATATATTTT
CASSDTWEVNGNTIYF
>TRBJ1-3|.|TRBD1|TRBV19|15
TGTGCCAGTAGTATTCCACAGGGGGCTGGAAACACCATATATTTT
CASSIPQGAGNTIYF
>TRBJ1-6|.|TRBD1|TRBV19|14
TGTGCCACCCGGTCCGGGACAGATAATTCACCCCTCCACTTT
CATRSGTDNSPLHF
>TRBJ1-5|.|TRBD1|TRBV6-2/TRBV6-3|15
TGTGCCAGCAGTTACCGACAGGGGATGAGTCAGCCCCAGCATTTT
CASSYRQGMSQPQHF
>TRBJ2-7|.|TRBD1|TRBV6-2/TRBV6-3|15
TGTGCCAGCAGTTACGGGGGACAGTATCCCTACGAGCAGTACTTC
CASSYGGQYPYEQYF
>TRBJ1-1|.|.|TRBV6-5|14
TGTGCCAGCAGTCAGGGTAAGGCGACTTCTGAAGCTTTCTTT
CASSQGKATSEAFF
>TRBJ2-3|.|TRBD2|TRBV5-1|15
TGCGCCAGCGGGACTAGCGGGGGCGGTGGAGATACGCAGTATTTT
CASGTSGGGGDTQYF
>TRBJ2-5|.|TRBD2|TRBV7-7|15
TGTGCTAGCAGCTCGGGACTAGTAGGGCAAGAGACCCAGTACTTC
CASSSGLVGQETQYF
>TRBJ1-2|.|.|TRBV19|14
TGTGCCAGTAGCCTGGCAGGGCTAAACTATGGCTACACCTTC
CASSLAGLNYGYTF
>TRBJ1-2|once|.|TRBV2|12
TGTGCCAGCGTTGGGACTGGTGCCGGCTACACCTTC
CASVGTGAGYTF
>TRBJ1-1|once|TRBD1|TRBV7-9|15
TGTGCCAGCAGCTTCCCCGGACAGGGAGGAACTGAAGCTTTCTTT
CASSFPGQGGTEAFF
>TRBJ1-4|.|TRBD1|TRBV5-1|14
TGCGCCAGCAGCAAGACAGGGTTCAATGAAAAACTGTTTTTT
CASSKTGFNEKLFF
>TRBJ2-5|.|.|TRBV7-2|16
TGTGCCAGCAGCCCACGGGGAGGCAGGGCCGGGGAGACCCAGTACTTC
CASSPRGGRAGETQYF
>TRBJ2-3|.|TRBD2|TRBV7-2|16
TGTGCCAGCAGCGTGACTAGCGGGGGAAAGTCAGATACGCAGTATTTT
CASSVTSGGKSDTQYF
>TRBJ1-3|.|.|TRBV30|13
TGTGCCTGGAGTCCGGAGCCTGGAAACACCATATATTTT
CAWSPEPGNTIYF
>TRBJ1-3|few|.|TRBV5-1|15
TGCGCCAGCAGCTTGGAAGGACAAGCTGGAAACACCATATATTTT
CASSLEGQAGNTIYF
>TRBJ2-5|.|.|TRBV11-2|15
TGTGCCAGCAGCTTAGGTGCGGGGCAACAAGAGACCCAGTACTTC
CASSLGAGQQETQYF
>TRBJ2-3|.|.|TRBV13|16
TGTGCCAGCAGCTTCAAACAGGGCGCGGGCACAGATACGCAGTATTTT
CASSFKQGAGTDTQYF
>TRBJ2-5|.|TRBD2|TRBV11-2|16
TGTGCCAGCAGCTTAGACCTAGCGGGGGGTTACGTGACCCAGTACTTC
CASSLDLAGGYVTQYF
>TRBJ2-5|.|.|TRBV27|16
TGTGCCAGCAGTTTATTCCGGGACTCTCAGTGGGAGACCCAGTACTTC
CASSLFRDSQWETQYF
>TRBJ2-5|.|.|TRBV7-2|14
TGTGCCAGCAGCTTAGATACGGGGCAAGAGACCCAGTACTTC
CASSLDTGQETQYF
>TRBJ2-7|.|.|TRBV7-9|14
TGTGCCAGCAGCTTACAGGGGAGTTCCTACGAGCAGTACTTC
CASSLQGSSYEQYF
>TRBJ1-1|.|.|TRBV7-8|14
TGTGCCAGCAGCTTAGGGGCAGCGAACACTGAAGCTTTCTTT
CASSLGAANTEAFF
>TRBJ1-4|.|.|TRBV5-5|17
TGTGCCAGCAGCTTACGATTTCAGGGTTCAACTAATGAAAAACTGTTTTTT
CASSLRFQGSTNEKLFF
>TRBJ1-4|once|.|TRBV5-1|15
TGCGCCAGCAGCTTGACAGGCCCTTATAATGAAAAACTGTTTTTT
CASSLTGPYNEKLFF
>TRBJ2-7|.|TRBD2|TRBV7-2|17
TGTGCCAGCAGCTTAGTGGCTAGCGGGGGGGACCGCGGCGAGCAGTACTTC
CASSLVASGGDRGEQYF
>TRBJ2-7|.|.|TRBV5-1|14
TGCGCCAGCAGCTACGGAGGGACAGATTACGAGCAGTACTTC
CASSYGGTDYEQYF
>TRBJ1-2|.|TRBD1|TRBV6-6|13
TGTGCCAGCAGCTCGGGACAGCTAGATGGCTACACCTTC
CASSSGQLDGYTF
>TRBJ1-4|.|.|TRBV7-2|14
TGTGCCAGCAGCTTATCTCCAACTAGTGAAAAACTGTTTTTT
CASSLSPTSEKLFF
>TRBJ1-2|once|.|TRBV7-2|13
TGTGCCAGCGGGGCCGTCGTTCGAGGCGGCTACACCTTC
CASGAVVRGGYTF
>TRBJ1-3|.|.|TRBV2|16
TGTGCCAGCAGTGAAGATGGGTTACAGCTCGGAAACACCATATATTTT
CASSEDGLQLGNTIYF
>TRBJ1-4|.|.|TRBV30|15
TGTGCCTGGAGTGTAGGGGCAGGGGTGGGCGAAAAACTGTTTTTT
CAWSVGAGVGEKLFF
>TRBJ2-6|few|.|TRBV6-4|16
TGTGCCAGCAGCCAAAACCCAGGGACTGGGGCCAACGTCCTGACTTTC
CASSQNPGTGANVLTF
>TRBJ2-1|.|TRBD1|TRBV2|11
TGTGCCAGCAGAGGGACAGGGGAGGAGTTCTTC
CASRGTGEEFF